The text below deals with one T cell receptor (beta chain). At one end, the junction sequence differs from germline, possibly due to a read error. The CDR3 extends over 17 amino acids. CDR1 MNHEY and CDR2 SMNVEV come from the germline V gene (reference sequence). The entry originates in a study of blood T cells in healthy people across ages. Through a sample-barcoded 5' primer and a J-beta primer mix, a second PCR was run for roughly 7 to 12 cycles. The study obtained at least 2.5 million CDR3-containing paired-end reads from every sample. From the 5' RACE reads, TCRdb called clonotypes with MiXCR, one entry per CDR3 protein. The table shows 1,500,000 or so distinct CDR3 sequences, with approximately 39% occurring only once.

Specimen: blood. This TCR was recovered from a woman aged 18-29 years in good health. The genes are TRBV27 and TRBJ2-1; 8 bases map to TRBD2. This CDR3 reads CASSLGPAGGSHNEQFF. The CDR3 DNA follows: TGTGCCAGCAGTTTAGGGCCGGCGGGGGGCTCCCACAATGAGCAGTTCTTC.